This TCR beta chain was sequenced in a study of cytomegalovirus exposure and HLA in healthy donors. Regarding the study as a whole: An observed cluster of highly shared sequence variants was recorded as a likely sequencing artifact. Cytomegalovirus association was listed for about 170 TCR beta chains. Previously analyzed data showed that most TCR beta V segments were productive at a frequency of about 90% or about 30%.

About this clone: Its antigen is unidentified.

Both 60 Vbeta primers and 13 Jbeta primers went into the PCR. Profiling relied on immunoSEQ multiplex PCR, and the TCRdb table lists in-frame clones only, not all of them. The sample has 200,000 or so clones, and its top ten clones hold around 0.74%. CDR3 length equals 14 residues. CDR1 is MNHEY, CDR2 SMNVEV, per germline (reference sequence). The ends were cut back, 5 bases at V and 4 bases at J, with 14 bases in the middle. The chain joins TRBV27 to TRBJ1-2; a possible D gene is TRBD1 (6 bases). The source of this sequence is a boy aged 10-17 years in good health and CMV-seronegative. The sample was PBMCs. The DNA of the CDR3 is TGTGCCAGCAGTCCCAACAGGGCTATCTATGGCTACACCTTC. Amino acid sequence: CASSPNRAIYGYTF.